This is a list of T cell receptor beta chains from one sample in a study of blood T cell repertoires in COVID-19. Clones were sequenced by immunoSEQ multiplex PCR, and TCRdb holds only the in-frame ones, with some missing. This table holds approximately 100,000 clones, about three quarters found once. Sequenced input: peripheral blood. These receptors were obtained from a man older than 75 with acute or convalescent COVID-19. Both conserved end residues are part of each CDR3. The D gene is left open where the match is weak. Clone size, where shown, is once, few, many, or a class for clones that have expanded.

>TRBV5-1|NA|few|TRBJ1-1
CASSLGQNFMNTEAFF
TGCGCCAGCAGCTTGGGACAAAATTTCATGAACACTGAAGCTTTCTTT
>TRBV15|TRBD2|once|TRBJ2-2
CATSTTSGRGGELFF
TGTGCCACCAGCACAACTAGCGGGAGGGGCGGGGAGCTGTTTTTT
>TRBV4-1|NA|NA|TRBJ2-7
CASSYGLLPTYEQYF
TGCGCCAGCAGTTACGGACTTTTACCTACCTACGAGCAGTACTTC
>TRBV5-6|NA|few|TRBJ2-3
CASSLQGNLRDTQYF
TGTGCCAGCAGCTTGCAGGGAAACCTACGAGATACGCAGTATTTT
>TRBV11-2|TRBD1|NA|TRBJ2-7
CASSLVNIGTGGREQYF
TGTGCCAGCAGCTTAGTCAACATCGGGACAGGCGGTCGAGAGCAGTACTTC
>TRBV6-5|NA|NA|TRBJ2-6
CASSPLGAGANVLTF
TGTGCCAGCAGTCCCCTGGGCGCTGGGGCCAACGTCCTGACTTTC
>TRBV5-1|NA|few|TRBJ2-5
CASSLWPGSQETQYF
TGCGCCAGCAGCTTATGGCCGGGTAGCCAAGAGACCCAGTACTTC
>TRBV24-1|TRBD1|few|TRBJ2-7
CATRQGQSYEQYF
TGTGCCACCCGACAGGGCCAGTCCTACGAGCAGTACTTC
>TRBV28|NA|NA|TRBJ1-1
CASSLRKLTEAFF
TGTGCCAGCAGTCTCCGTAAATTGACTGAAGCTTTCTTT
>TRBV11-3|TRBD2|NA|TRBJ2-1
CASSLGTSGQFF
TGTGCCAGCAGCCTAGGGACTAGCGGGCAGTTCTTC
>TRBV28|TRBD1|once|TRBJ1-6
CASSSGQGGISSLHF
TGTGCCAGCAGTTCCGGACAGGGGGGGATTTCGTCCCTCCACTTT
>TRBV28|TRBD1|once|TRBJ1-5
CASQTGELEDQPQHF
TGTGCCAGTCAAACAGGGGAGTTAGAAGATCAGCCCCAGCATTTT
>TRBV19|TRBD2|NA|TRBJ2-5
CASKRGAGKGETQYF
TGTGCCAGTAAGAGAGGAGCGGGAAAAGGGGAGACCCAGTACTTC
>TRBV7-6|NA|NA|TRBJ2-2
CASSPSGFKIAGELFF
TGTGCCAGCAGTCCCTCGGGGTTCAAAATTGCCGGGGAGCTGTTTTTT
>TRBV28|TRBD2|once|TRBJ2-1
CASSLELAGVNNEQFF
TGTGCCAGCAGTCTTGAGCTAGCGGGAGTCAACAATGAGCAGTTCTTC
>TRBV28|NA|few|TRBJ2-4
CASSTAGAKNIQYF
TGTGCCAGCAGTACCGCGGGAGCCAAAAACATTCAGTACTTC
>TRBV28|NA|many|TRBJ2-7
CASSVGRYEQYF
TGTGCCAGCAGTGTGGGCCGCTACGAGCAGTACTTC
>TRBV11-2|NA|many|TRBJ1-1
CASSFTERTEAFF
TGTGCCAGCAGCTTCACAGAAAGGACTGAAGCTTTCTTT
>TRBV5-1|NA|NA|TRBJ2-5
CATSHGQPGQETQYF
TGCGCCACCTCCCATGGTCAACCGGGACAAGAGACCCAGTACTTC
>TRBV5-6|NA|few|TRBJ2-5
CASSSRRGTQYF
TGTGCCAGCAGCTCCCGGAGAGGGACCCAGTACTTC
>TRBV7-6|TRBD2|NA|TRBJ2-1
CASSLRSGRDNEQFF
TGTGCCAGCAGCTTAAGGAGCGGGAGAGACAATGAGCAGTTCTTC
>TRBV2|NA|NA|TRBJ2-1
CASSQDNYNEQFF
TGTGCCAGCTCGCAGGACAACTACAATGAGCAGTTCTTC
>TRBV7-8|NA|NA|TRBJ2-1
CASSLGSVNEQFF
TGTGCCAGCAGCTTAGGCAGCGTCAATGAGCAGTTCTTC
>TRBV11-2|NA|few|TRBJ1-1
CASSFRGTEAFF
TGTGCCAGCAGCTTCCGGGGGACTGAAGCTTTCTTT
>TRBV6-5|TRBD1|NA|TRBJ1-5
CASSYSDRERQPQHF
TGTGCCAGCAGTTACTCTGACAGGGAAAGACAGCCCCAGCATTTT
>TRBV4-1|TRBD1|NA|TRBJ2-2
CASSLDRDTGELFF
TGCGCCAGCAGCCTTGACAGGGACACCGGGGAGCTGTTTTTT
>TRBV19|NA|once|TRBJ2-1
CASSIDVRPGYNEQFF
TGTGCCAGTAGTATTGATGTCCGCCCGGGCTACAATGAGCAGTTCTTC
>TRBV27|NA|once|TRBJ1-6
CASSAGGQINSPLHF
TGTGCCAGCAGTGCCGGCGGCCAAATTAATTCACCCCTCCACTTT
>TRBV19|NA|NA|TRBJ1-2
CASSARTTDGYTF
TGTGCCAGTAGTGCCCGGACAACCGATGGCTACACCTTC
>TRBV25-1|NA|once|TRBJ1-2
CASSGRDKTGYTF
TGTGCCAGCAGTGGCAGGGACAAGACTGGCTACACCTTC
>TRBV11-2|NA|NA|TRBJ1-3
CASSVQLSGNTIYF
TGTGCCAGCAGCGTACAGCTCTCTGGAAACACCATATATTTT
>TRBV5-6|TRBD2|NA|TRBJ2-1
CASSLVRLAGYNEQFF
TGTGCCAGCAGCTTGGTCCGGCTAGCGGGATACAATGAGCAGTTCTTC
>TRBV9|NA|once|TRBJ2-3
CASSVQGQRDTQYF
TGTGCCAGCAGCGTACAGGGACAAAGGGATACGCAGTATTTT
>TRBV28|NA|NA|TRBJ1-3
CASSATNTIYF
TGTGCCAGCAGTGCCACTAACACCATATATTTT
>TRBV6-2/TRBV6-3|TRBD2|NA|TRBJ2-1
CASSYTGLAGEDEQFF
TGTGCCAGCAGTTACACGGGACTAGCGGGAGAAGATGAGCAGTTCTTC
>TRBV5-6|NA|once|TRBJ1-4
CASSRSGATQNEKLFF
TGTGCCAGCAGCCGCTCAGGGGCCACGCAGAATGAAAAACTGTTTTTT